The rows below give T cell receptor beta chains drawn from one sample of a study of blood T cell repertoires in COVID-19. Sequencing used immunoSEQ multiplex PCR; TCRdb keeps in-frame clones, though not all of them. This table holds some 190,000 clones, approximately 80% found once. Sequenced: peripheral blood. These receptor sequences come from an elderly woman with COVID-19, enrolled during active disease. CDR3s leave out the opening cysteine and the closing phenylalanine or tryptophan. The size of a clone is reported for some rows only, either as once, few or many, or as a class for expanded clones.

TRBV18 | . | ASSDGMNTEAF
TRBV7-9 | . | ASSLEGGSQPQH
TRBV28 | . | ASSRGGPFSGNTIY
TRBV18 | few | ASSPQTGSVVNEQF
TRBV5-1 | . | ASSREGAGNTIY
TRBV13 | . | ASSLLSGTGGRDEQF
TRBV2 | . | ASRVRSGRAPYEQY
TRBV3-1/TRBV3-2 | . | ASSQDRVNQETQY
TRBV25-1 | . | ASSLKRDSPKGYT
TRBV7-9 | . | ASSSAPVADTQY
TRBV11-2 | . | ASSLKTNTEAF
TRBV4-2 | . | ASNHDRVNEKLF